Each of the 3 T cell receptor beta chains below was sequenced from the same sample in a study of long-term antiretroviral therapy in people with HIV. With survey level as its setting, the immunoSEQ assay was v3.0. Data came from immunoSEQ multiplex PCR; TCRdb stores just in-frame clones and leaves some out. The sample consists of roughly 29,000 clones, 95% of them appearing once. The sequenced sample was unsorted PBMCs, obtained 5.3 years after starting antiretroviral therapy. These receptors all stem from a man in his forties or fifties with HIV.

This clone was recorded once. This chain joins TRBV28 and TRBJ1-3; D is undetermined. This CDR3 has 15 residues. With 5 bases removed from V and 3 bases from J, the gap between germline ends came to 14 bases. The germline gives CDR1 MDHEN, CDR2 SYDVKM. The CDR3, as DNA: TGTGCCAGCAGTCCCCGCCGTCCAGGTGGAAACACCATATATTTT. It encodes CASSPRRPGGNTIYF.

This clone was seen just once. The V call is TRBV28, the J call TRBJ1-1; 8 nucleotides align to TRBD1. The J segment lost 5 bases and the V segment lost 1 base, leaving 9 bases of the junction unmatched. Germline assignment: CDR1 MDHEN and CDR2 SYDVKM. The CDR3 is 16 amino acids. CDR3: CASSLSGRGRETEAFF. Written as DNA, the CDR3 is TGTGCCAGCAGTTTATCGGGCAGGGGGCGAGAAACTGAAGCTTTCTTT.

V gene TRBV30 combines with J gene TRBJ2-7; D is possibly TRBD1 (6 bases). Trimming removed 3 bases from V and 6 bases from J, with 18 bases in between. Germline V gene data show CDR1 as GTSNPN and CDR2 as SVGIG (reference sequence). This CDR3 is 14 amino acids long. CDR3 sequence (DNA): TGTGCCTGGAGCCATCACAGGGAAGTCTTCGAGCAGTACTTC. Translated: CAWSHHREVFEQYF.